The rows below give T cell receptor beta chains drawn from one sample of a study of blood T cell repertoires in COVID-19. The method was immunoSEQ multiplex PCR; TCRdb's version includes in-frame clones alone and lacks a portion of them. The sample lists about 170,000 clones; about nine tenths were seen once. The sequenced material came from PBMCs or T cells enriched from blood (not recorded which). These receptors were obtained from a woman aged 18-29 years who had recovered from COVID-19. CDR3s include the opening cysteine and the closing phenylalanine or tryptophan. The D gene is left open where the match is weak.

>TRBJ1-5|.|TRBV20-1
CSASVRSNQPQHF
TGCAGTGCTAGTGTCAGGTCCAATCAGCCCCAGCATTTT
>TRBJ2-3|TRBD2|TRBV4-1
CASSQGLALRADTQYF
TGCGCCAGCAGCCAAGGACTAGCGTTGAGGGCTGATACGCAGTATTTT
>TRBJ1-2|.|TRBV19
CASSITVYNYGYTF
TGTGCCAGTAGTATTACAGTATACAACTATGGCTACACCTTC
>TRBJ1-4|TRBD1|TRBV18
CASSPVEGQRNEKLFF
TGTGCCAGCTCACCGGTCGAGGGACAGAGAAATGAAAAACTGTTTTTT
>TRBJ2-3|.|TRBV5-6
CASSWDPGISTDTQYF
TGTGCCAGCAGCTGGGATCCAGGGATTAGCACAGATACGCAGTATTTT
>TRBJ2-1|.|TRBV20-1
CSASLVSAYNEQFF
TGCAGTGCTAGTCTCGTTTCAGCCTACAATGAGCAGTTCTTC
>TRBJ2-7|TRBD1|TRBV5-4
CASSGTGYEQYF
TGTGCCAGCAGCGGGACAGGGTACGAGCAGTACTTC
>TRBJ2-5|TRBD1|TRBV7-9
CASSFGTEGETQYF
TGTGCCAGCAGCTTCGGGACAGAGGGGGAGACCCAGTACTTC
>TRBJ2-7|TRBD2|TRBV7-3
CASSLRGGEQYF
TGTGCCAGCAGCTTACGGGGGGGAGAGCAGTACTTC
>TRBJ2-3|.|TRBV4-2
CASSQDPGDTQYF
TGTGCCAGCAGCCAAGATCCCGGGGATACGCAGTATTTT
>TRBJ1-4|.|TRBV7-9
CASSSGSGGISEKLFF
TGTGCCAGCAGCTCCGGATCCGGGGGTATAAGTGAAAAACTGTTTTTT
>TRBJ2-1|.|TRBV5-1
CTSSVGGGMDNEQFF
TGCACCAGCAGCGTGGGGGGCGGGATGGACAATGAGCAGTTCTTC
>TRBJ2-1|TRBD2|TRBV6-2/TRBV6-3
CASSYRLADGEQFF
TGTGCCAGCAGTTACCGACTAGCGGATGGTGAGCAGTTCTTC